This T cell receptor (beta chain) comes out of a study of T cell responses to AZD1222 COVID-19 vaccine. General study points: Clonal diversity was possibly underestimated, and white British individuals and females predominated among donors.

TCRdb keeps only in-frame clones here, not all; method: immunoSEQ multiplex PCR. The table includes tens of thousands of clones, 87% detected once. Of note for this clone: Its antigen remains unidentified.

There are 16 residues in the CDR3. Trimming took 4 bases from V and 3 from J; bases not matched to a gene: 5. The sample consisted of peripheral blood, taken on day 0 of AZD1222 vaccination. The TCR was taken from an adult in good health. This sequence joins TRBV23-1 and TRBJ2-1; 11 bases fit TRBD2. TRBV23-1 is assigned to the ORF class and has an uncertain function. The CDR3 spells CASSPLLAGDYNEQFF. DNA of the CDR3: TGCGCCAGCAGTCCCCTACTAGCGGGAGACTACAATGAGCAGTTCTTC.